This is a list of T cell receptor beta chains from one sample in a study of blood T cells in healthy people across ages. MiXCR was run by TCRdb on the 5' RACE reads, yielding one entry per CDR3 protein. This table holds about a million distinct CDR3 sequences, 35% to 40% found once. Sequences were obtained from blood. These receptors came from a man aged 18-30 years in good health. Each CDR3 is given with its conserved first and last residue. Each record gives: J gene, V gene, CDR3 protein.

J: TRBJ1-2
V: TRBV7-8
CDR3: CASSLDFRTGNGYTF

J: TRBJ2-2
V: TRBV19
CDR3: CASSPQTRTGELFF

J: TRBJ1-4
V: TRBV5-1
CDR3: CASRPGQGLEKLFF

J: TRBJ2-3
V: TRBV6-6
CDR3: CASSYSSTGSTDTQYF

J: TRBJ2-5
V: TRBV5-1
CDR3: CASSGYRGRQETQYF

J: TRBJ1-1
V: TRBV5-1
CDR3: CASSSRTENTEVFF

J: TRBJ1-4
V: TRBV7-2
CDR3: CASSLHTGAGEEKLFF

J: TRBJ1-4
V: TRBV6-6
CDR3: CASSRDPRTGKFF

J: TRBJ1-1
V: TRBV29-1
CDR3: CSVEDQGRGGTEAFF

J: TRBJ2-6
V: TRBV6-4
CDR3: CATSDRAGANVLTF

J: TRBJ1-1
V: TRBV28
CDR3: CATSGGATRGTEAFF

J: TRBJ1-2
V: TRBV5-5
CDR3: CASSLPRDYGYTF

J: TRBJ1-5
V: TRBV6-1
CDR3: CASREAGREGRKPQHF

J: TRBJ2-3
V: TRBV10-3
CDR3: CAISGGITDTQYF

J: TRBJ1-4
V: TRBV7-9
CDR3: CASSLGRINEKLFF

J: TRBJ2-3
V: TRBV20-1
CDR3: CSARPGTGDLTDTQYF

J: TRBJ2-1
V: TRBV12-3/TRBV12-4
CDR3: CASSAGGREQFF

J: TRBJ1-1
V: TRBV6-2/TRBV6-3
CDR3: CASSPVPDTEAFF

J: TRBJ2-5
V: TRBV20-1
CDR3: CSARGGSSSYNEQYF

J: TRBJ1-2
V: TRBV27
CDR3: CATGQDFYGYTF

J: TRBJ2-1
V: TRBV27
CDR3: CASRLGQGNEQFF

J: TRBJ1-2
V: TRBV7-9
CDR3: CASSAAGQYNYGYTF

J: NA
V: TRBV6-6
CDR3: CASLGVGGIYEQYF

J: TRBJ2-1
V: TRBV5-1
CDR3: CASSLEVGTGFGEQFF

J: TRBJ1-1
V: TRBV4-1
CDR3: CASSQGTGVWNTEAFF

J: TRBJ2-3
V: TRBV14
CDR3: CASSQASRRTDTQYF

J: TRBJ1-4
V: TRBV27
CDR3: CASRDSAGEKLFF

J: TRBJ2-1
V: TRBV7-9
CDR3: CASRKDGGREQFF

J: TRBJ1-6
V: TRBV9
CDR3: CASSPAVGDRGLGNSPLHF

J: TRBJ2-6
V: TRBV20-1
CDR3: CSADSGGANVLTF

J: TRBJ1-2
V: TRBV5-1
CDR3: CASSLASDSLGYTF

J: TRBJ1-1
V: TRBV30
CDR3: CAWYRGTEAFF

J: TRBJ1-2
V: TRBV2
CDR3: CASSIGESSGYTF

J: TRBJ1-1
V: TRBV7-6
CDR3: CASSGTGGQGNTEAFF

J: TRBJ1-4
V: TRBV29-1
CDR3: CSVTVPTNEKLFF

J: TRBJ1-2
V: TRBV20-1
CDR3: CSARDGGTPAHYGYTF

J: TRBJ2-3
V: TRBV20-1
CDR3: CSAPPLIGAATDTQYF

J: TRBJ2-6
V: TRBV6-5
CDR3: CASSLGISSGANVLTF

J: TRBJ1-4
V: TRBV20-1
CDR3: CSARDVQGEAEKLFF

J: TRBJ1-1
V: TRBV2
CDR3: CASSHNGQMNTEAFF

J: TRBJ1-2
V: TRBV29-1
CDR3: CSVEDLRTGYGYTF

J: TRBJ2-5
V: TRBV4-1
CDR3: CASSQPPNEQYF

J: TRBJ2-5
V: TRBV6-6
CDR3: CASSDIGTAQETQYF

J: TRBJ1-5
V: TRBV25-1
CDR3: CASMVQPQHF

J: TRBJ1-1
V: TRBV3-1
CDR3: CASSQDFRGSGAFF

J: TRBJ2-7
V: TRBV4-3
CDR3: CASSQDLEASSYEQYF

J: TRBJ2-1
V: TRBV7-9
CDR3: CASSLADATDEQFF

J: TRBJ2-1
V: TRBV9
CDR3: CASSVAGTGGPSPYNEQFF

J: TRBJ1-1
V: TRBV9
CDR3: CASSVGGRGETEAFF

J: TRBJ1-2
V: TRBV4-2
CDR3: CASSQGGQSYGYTF

J: TRBJ2-5
V: TRBV5-1
CDR3: CASSLAGLAGPSIKIRDTQYF

J: TRBJ2-3
V: TRBV6-2/TRBV6-3
CDR3: CASSYPQGNTDTQYF

J: TRBJ2-6
V: TRBV20-1
CDR3: CSARDRGAGANALTF

J: TRBJ1-2
V: TRBV29-1
CDR3: CSVEQKRMGGYTF

J: TRBJ1-5
V: TRBV7-8
CDR3: CASSDAGGLYSNQPQHF

J: TRBJ1-2
V: TRBV4-2
CDR3: CASSQDRESSNGYTF

J: TRBJ1-2
V: TRBV20-1
CDR3: CSARGGQGNYGYTF